These T cell receptor beta chains were read from a single sample in a study of T cell responses to AZD1222 COVID-19 vaccine. Profiled with immunoSEQ multiplex PCR; TCRdb holds only in-frame clones, not every one. The data contain 90,000 to 120,000 clones, roughly nine tenths of them singletons. The sample here was peripheral blood, taken on day 0 of AZD1222 vaccination. These receptors came from an adult in good health. Both conserved end residues are part of each CDR3. The D gene is left open where the match is weak.

>TRBV6-4|TRBJ2-1|TRBD2
CASRESGGMYNEQFF
TGTGCCAGCAGAGAAAGCGGGGGGATGTACAATGAGCAGTTCTTC
>TRBV2|TRBJ2-7|TRBD2
CASSPGSGSGSSYEQYF
TGTGCCAGCAGCCCAGGCTCGGGTAGCGGGAGCTCCTACGAGCAGTACTTC
>TRBV18|TRBJ1-1|.
CASSPGLNTEAFF
TGTGCCAGCTCACCCGGACTGAACACTGAAGCTTTCTTT
>TRBV19|TRBJ1-2|.
CASSMPGRGLLREDGYTF
TGTGCCAGTAGTATGCCGGGACGGGGACTCCTTCGGGAGGATGGCTACACCTTC
>TRBV7-3|TRBJ2-7|TRBD1
CASSSTGSSYEQYF
TGTGCCAGCAGCTCGACAGGGAGCTCCTACGAGCAGTACTTC
>TRBV7-3|TRBJ1-6|.
CASSLLGSYNSPLHF
TGTGCCAGCAGCTTACTGGGCTCCTATAATTCACCCCTCCACTTT
>TRBV10-3|TRBJ1-5|.
CAISESQDPGQPQHF
TGTGCCATCAGTGAGTCGCAAGATCCAGGTCAGCCCCAGCATTTT
>TRBV7-2|TRBJ1-6|TRBD1
CASSWDRDGSPLHF
TGTGCCAGCAGCTGGGACAGGGACGGTTCACCCCTCCACTTT
>TRBV27|TRBJ2-1|.
CASNRDLGGEQFF
TGTGCCAGCAACCGGGACTTGGGGGGTGAGCAGTTCTTC
>TRBV24-1|TRBJ1-2|.
CATSDTGINYGYTF
TGTGCCACCAGTGACACCGGTATCAACTATGGCTACACCTTC
>TRBV5-6|TRBJ1-4|.
CASSPRAGTASTNEKLFF
TGTGCCAGCAGCCCCAGGGCGGGGACCGCTTCAACTAATGAAAAACTGTTTTTT
>TRBV11-2|TRBJ1-2|TRBD1
CASSSGQANYGYTF
TGTGCCAGCAGCTCCGGACAGGCTAACTATGGCTACACCTTC
>TRBV7-9|TRBJ1-4|TRBD1
CASSPGTVNEKLFF
TGTGCCAGCAGCCCCGGGACAGTTAATGAAAAACTGTTTTTT
>TRBV15|TRBJ1-5|.
CATSRERPNQPQHF
TGTGCCACCAGCAGAGAGAGGCCCAATCAGCCCCAGCATTTT
>TRBV18|TRBJ1-1|TRBD1
CASSPKTGVIIGNTEAFF
TGTGCCAGCTCACCTAAGACAGGGGTAATAATTGGGAACACTGAAGCTTTCTTT
>TRBV7-9|TRBJ1-5|.
CASSFLAPGAASNQPQHF
TGTGCCAGCAGCTTCCTGGCCCCGGGGGCGGCTAGCAATCAGCCCCAGCATTTT
>TRBV9|TRBJ2-3|.
CASSRTGVTDTQYF
TGTGCCAGCAGCAGGACGGGGGTCACAGATACGCAGTATTTT